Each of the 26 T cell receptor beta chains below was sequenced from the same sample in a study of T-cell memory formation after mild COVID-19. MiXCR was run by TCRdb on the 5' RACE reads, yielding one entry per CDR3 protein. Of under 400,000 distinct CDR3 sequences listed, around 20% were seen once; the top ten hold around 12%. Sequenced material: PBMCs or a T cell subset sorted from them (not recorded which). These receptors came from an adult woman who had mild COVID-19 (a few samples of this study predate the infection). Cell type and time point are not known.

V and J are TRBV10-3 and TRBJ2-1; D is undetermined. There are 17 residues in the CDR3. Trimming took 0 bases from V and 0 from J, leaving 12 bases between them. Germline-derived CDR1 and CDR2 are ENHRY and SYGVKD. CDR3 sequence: CAISESGVLSSYNEQFF. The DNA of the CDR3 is TGTGCCATCAGTGAGTCGGGCGTTCTGAGCTCCTACAATGAGCAGTTCTTC.

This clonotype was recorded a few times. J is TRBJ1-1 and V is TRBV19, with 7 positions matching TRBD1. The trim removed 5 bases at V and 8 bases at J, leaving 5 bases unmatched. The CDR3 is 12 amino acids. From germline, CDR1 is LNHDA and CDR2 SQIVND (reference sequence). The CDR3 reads CASSFTGVEAFF. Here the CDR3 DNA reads TGTGCCAGTAGTTTTACAGGGGTGGAAGCTTTCTTT.

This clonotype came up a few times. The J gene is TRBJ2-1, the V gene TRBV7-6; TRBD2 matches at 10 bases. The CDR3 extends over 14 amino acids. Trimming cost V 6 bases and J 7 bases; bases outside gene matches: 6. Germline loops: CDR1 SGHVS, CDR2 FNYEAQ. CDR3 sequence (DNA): TGTGCCAGCAGTACAGCGGGAGGGCGGAATGAGCAGTTCTTC. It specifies CASSTAGGRNEQFF.

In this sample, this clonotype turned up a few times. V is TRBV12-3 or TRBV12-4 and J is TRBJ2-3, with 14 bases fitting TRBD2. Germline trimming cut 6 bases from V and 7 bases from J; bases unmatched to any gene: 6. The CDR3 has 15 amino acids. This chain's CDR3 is CASRRTSGGQNTQYF. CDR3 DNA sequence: TGTGCCAGCAGAAGGACTAGCGGGGGGCAAAATACGCAGTATTTT.

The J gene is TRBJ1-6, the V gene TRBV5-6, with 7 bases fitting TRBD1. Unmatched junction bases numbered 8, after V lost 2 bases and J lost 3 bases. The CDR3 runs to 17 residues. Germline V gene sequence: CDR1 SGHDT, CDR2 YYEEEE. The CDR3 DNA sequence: TGTGCCAGCAGCTTCGGGACCTGGGACAGCTATAATTCACCCCTCCACTTT. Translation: CASSFGTWDSYNSPLHF.

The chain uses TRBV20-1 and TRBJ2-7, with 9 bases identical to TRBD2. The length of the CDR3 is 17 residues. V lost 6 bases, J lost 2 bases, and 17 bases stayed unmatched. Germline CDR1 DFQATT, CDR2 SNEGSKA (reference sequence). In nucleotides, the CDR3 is TGCAGTGCGATCCTCCCCCTCTCTAGCGGGACGACCTACGAGCAGTACTTC. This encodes CSAILPLSSGTTYEQYF.

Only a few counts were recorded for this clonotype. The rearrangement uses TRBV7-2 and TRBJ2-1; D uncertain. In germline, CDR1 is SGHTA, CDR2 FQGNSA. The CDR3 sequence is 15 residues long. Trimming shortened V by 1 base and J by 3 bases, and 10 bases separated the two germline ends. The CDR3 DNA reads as TGTGCCAGCAGCTTAGAGTGGGCCCGCTACAATGAGCAGTTCTTC. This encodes CASSLEWARYNEQFF.

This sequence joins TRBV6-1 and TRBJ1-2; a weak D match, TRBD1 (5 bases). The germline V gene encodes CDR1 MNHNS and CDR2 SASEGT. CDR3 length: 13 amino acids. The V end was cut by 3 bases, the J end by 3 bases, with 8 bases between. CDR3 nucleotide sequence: TGTGCCAGCAGTGAGGACACATACTATGGCTACACCTTC. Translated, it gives CASSEDTYYGYTF.

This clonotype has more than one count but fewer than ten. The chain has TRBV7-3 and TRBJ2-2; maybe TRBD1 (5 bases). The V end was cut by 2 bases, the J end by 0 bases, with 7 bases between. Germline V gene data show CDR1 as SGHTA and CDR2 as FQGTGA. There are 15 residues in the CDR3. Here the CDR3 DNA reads TGTGCCAGCAGCTTAGCAGGGACGAACACCGGGGAGCTGTTTTTT. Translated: CASSLAGTNTGELFF.

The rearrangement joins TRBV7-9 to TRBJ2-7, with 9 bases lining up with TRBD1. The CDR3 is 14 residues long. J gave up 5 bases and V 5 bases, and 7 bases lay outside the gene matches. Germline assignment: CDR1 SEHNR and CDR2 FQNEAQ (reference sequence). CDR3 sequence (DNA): TGTGCCAGCAGCCCCCGACAGGGGGGCCACGAGCAGTACTTC. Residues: CASSPRQGGHEQYF.

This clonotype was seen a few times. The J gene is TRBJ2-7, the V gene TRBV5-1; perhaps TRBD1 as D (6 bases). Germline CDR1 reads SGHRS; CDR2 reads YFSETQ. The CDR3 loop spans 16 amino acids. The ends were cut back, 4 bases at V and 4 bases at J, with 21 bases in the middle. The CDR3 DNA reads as TGCGCCAGCAGCGGCTCGGGACAAGGAAGGGGGTACGAGCAGTACTTC. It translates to CASSGSGQGRGYEQYF.

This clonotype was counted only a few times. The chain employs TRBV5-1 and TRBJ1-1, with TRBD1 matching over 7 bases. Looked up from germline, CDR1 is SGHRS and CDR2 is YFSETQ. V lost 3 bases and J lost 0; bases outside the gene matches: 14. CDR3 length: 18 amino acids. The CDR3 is CASSWPTGQSNLNTEAFF. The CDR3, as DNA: TGCGCCAGCAGCTGGCCCACGGGACAGTCCAACTTGAACACTGAAGCTTTCTTT.

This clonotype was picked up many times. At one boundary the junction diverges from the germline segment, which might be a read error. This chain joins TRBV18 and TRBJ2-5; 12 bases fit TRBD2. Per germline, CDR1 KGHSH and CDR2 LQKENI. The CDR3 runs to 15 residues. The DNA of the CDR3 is TGCGCCAGCAGCCCTGGACTAGCGGGGCAAGAGACCCAGTACTTC. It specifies CASSPGLAGQETQYF.

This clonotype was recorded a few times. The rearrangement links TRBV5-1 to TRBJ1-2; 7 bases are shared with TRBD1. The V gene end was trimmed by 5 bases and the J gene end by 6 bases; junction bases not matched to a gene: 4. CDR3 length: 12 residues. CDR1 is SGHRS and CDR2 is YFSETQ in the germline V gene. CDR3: CASRPGGDGYTF. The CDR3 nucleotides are TGCGCCAGCAGGCCAGGGGGAGATGGCTACACCTTC.

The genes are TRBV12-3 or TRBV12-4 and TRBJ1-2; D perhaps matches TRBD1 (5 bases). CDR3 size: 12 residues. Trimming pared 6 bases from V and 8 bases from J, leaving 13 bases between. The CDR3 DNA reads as TGTGCCAGCAGCAGAGGGGCAGAGGGCTACACCTTC. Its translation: CASSRGAEGYTF.

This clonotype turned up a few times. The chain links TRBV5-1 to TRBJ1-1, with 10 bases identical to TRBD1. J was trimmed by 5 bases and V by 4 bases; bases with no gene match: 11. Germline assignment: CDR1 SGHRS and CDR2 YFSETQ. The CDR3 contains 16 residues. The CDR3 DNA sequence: TGCGCCAGCAGCCCGGGACAGGGGATACTGTGGACTGAAGCTTTCTTT. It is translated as CASSPGQGILWTEAFF.

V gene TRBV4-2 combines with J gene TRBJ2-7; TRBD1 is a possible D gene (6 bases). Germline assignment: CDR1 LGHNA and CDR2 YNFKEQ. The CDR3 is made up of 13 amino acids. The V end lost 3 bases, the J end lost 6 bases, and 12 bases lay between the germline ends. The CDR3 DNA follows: TGTGCCAGCAGCCACAACAGGGATGGCGAGCAGTACTTC. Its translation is CASSHNRDGEQYF.

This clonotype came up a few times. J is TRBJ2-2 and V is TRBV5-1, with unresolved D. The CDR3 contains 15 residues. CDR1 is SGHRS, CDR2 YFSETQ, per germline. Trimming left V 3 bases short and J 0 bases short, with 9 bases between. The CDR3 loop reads CASSSTPTNTGELFF. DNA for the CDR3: TGCGCCAGCAGCTCAACACCGACGAACACCGGGGAGCTGTTTTTT.

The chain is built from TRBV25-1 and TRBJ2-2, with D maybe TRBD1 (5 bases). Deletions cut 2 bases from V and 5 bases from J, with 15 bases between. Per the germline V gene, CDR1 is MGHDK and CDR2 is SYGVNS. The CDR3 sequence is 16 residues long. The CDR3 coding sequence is TGTGCCAGCAGTGAAGTTGTCCCAGGGCGGACCGGGGAGCTGTTTTTT. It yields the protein CASSEVVPGRTGELFF.

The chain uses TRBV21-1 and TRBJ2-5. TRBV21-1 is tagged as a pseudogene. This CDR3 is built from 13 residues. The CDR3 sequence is CASSKSAQETQYF. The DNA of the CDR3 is TGTGCCAGCAGCAAATCAGCTCAAGAGACCCAGTACTTC.

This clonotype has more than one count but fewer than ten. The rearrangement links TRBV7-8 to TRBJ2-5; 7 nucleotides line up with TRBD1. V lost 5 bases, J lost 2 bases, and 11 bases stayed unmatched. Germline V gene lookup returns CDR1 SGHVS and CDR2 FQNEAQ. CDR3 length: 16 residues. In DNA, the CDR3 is TGTGCCAGCAGCACCCTCGGGCAGGGGGAACAAGAGACCCAGTACTTC. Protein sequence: CASSTLGQGEQETQYF.

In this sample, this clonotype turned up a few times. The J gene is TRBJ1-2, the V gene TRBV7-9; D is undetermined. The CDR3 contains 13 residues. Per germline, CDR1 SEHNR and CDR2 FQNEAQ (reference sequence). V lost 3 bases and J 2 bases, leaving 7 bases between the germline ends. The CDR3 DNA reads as TGTGCCAGCAGCTTTAGAGGGAACTATGGCTACACCTTC. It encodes CASSFRGNYGYTF.

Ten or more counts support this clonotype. The CDR3 sequence: CASSLHYSSSTDTQYF. CDR3 DNA: TGTGCCAGCAGTCTACACTACTCTTCTAGCACAGATACGCAGTATTTT. The rearrangement uses TRBV27 and TRBJ2-3, with D uncertain. The ends were cut back, 5 bases at V and 0 bases at J, with 15 bases in the middle. CDR1 is MNHEY, CDR2 SMNVEV, per germline (reference sequence). This CDR3 is 16 amino acids long.

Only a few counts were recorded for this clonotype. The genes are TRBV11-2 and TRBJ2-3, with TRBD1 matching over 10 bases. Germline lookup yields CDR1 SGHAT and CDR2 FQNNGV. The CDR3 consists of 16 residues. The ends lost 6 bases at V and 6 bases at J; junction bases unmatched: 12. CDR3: CASSLPRDRGDDTQYF. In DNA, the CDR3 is TGTGCCAGCAGTTTACCCCGGGACAGGGGTGACGATACGCAGTATTTT.

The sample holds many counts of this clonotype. CDR3 bases: TGTGCCAGCAGTCTACTAGCGGGCCCCTACAATGAGCAGTTCTTC. Translation gives CASSLLAGPYNEQFF. The chain recombines TRBV6-5 with TRBJ2-1, with 9 bases aligning to TRBD2. The CDR3 has 15 amino acids. The germline V gene encodes CDR1 MNHEY and CDR2 SVGAGI. With V trimmed by 5 bases and J by 2 bases, 4 bases remained unmatched.

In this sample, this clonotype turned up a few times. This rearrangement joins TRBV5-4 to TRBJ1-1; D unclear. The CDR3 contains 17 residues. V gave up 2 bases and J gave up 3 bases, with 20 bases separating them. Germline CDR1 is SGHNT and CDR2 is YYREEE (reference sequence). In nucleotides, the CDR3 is TGTGCCAGCAGCTTACGAAGGGTGGTAGGAGAGGACACTGAAGCTTTCTTT. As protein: CASSLRRVVGEDTEAFF.